This record concerns one T cell receptor beta chain sequence. The authors' processing: Amplification from reference gene primers served as the basis for estimated nucleated cell counts. Repertoires were generated with immunoSEQ multiplex PCR, while TCRdb's copy carries only in-frame clones and drops some. V, J and clone size are those of that table, while D and trimming were read from the DNA. Found here are about 85,000 clones, approximately 84% of them singletons; the top ten hold approximately 6.7%. The data belong to a study of blood T cell repertoires in COVID-19. Whole-study context: From T cells, B-cell-depleted T cells, or PBMCs came the material, which was cDNA or gDNA.

This CDR3 has 15 amino acids. In germline, CDR1 is KGHSH, CDR2 LQKENI. Trimming removed 3 bases at V and 7 bases at J, with 16 bases between. The origin of this receptor is a man aged 55 to 70 with acute or convalescent COVID-19. J is TRBJ1-5 and V is TRBV18; D perhaps matches TRBD1 (6 bases). Sequencing was done on a sample of peripheral blood. The CDR3 DNA sequence: TGTGCCAGCTCACCTAGGTCAGGGGATGGGCAGCCCCAGCATTTT. Translated: CASSPRSGDGQPQHF.